The clone carrying this T cell receptor (beta chain) showed up just a few times. Criteria for exclusion of patients were uncontrolled infection, other autoimmune disease, pregnancy or lactation. The diagnoses drew upon clinical symptoms, serum thyroxine and TRAb, thyroid ultrasound and orbital computed tomography. PBMCs came from more than 9 ml fresh peripheral blood. These data belong to a study of T cells in Graves' hyperthyroidism and ophthalmopathy. Trimming removed 2 bases at V and 7 bases at J, with 12 bases between. The CDR3 runs 14 residues. Per the germline V gene, CDR1 is DFQATT and CDR2 is SNEGSKA (reference sequence). Template material for amplifying TCR beta CDR3 regions consisted of RNA transcripts. The HTBI primer set served for first-round RT-PCR of the TCR CDR3. TCRdb recomputed calls from the multiplex PCR reads with MiXCR, one row per CDR3 protein. This sample has about 520,000 distinct CDR3 sequences, with approximately 24% found just once.

The chain joins TRBV20-1 to TRBJ1-6; a weak D match, TRBD1 (5 bases). The sequence derives from a woman in her 30s with Graves' ophthalmopathy. The material sequenced was blood. The CDR3 spells CSARFPGSNSPLHF. CDR3 in DNA: TGCAGTGCTAGATTCCCAGGGAGCAATTCACCCCTCCACTTT.